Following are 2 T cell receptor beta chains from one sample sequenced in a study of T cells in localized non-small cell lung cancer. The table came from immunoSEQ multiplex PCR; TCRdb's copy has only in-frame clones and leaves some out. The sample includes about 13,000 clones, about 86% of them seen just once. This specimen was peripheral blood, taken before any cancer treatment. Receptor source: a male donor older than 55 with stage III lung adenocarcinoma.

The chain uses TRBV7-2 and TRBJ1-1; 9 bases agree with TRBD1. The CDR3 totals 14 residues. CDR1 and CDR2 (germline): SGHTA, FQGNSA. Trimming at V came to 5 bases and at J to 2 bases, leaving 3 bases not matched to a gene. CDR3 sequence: CASSPTGGNTEAFF. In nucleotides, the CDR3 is TGTGCCAGCAGCCCGACAGGGGGAAACACTGAAGCTTTCTTT.

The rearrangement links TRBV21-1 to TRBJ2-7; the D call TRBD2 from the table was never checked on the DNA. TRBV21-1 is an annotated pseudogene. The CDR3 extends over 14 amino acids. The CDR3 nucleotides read TGTGCCAGCAGACCGGGACTCAAACACTACGAGCAGTACTTC. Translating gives CASRPGLKHYEQYF.